Detailed here is one T cell receptor (beta chain). Its antigen is not known. Germline V gene lookup returns CDR1 MDHEN and CDR2 SYDVKM. The CDR3 contains 15 residues. V lost 2 bases and J 5 bases, leaving 14 bases between the germline ends. Combining a sample-barcoded 5' primer with a J-beta primer mix, a second PCR ran for roughly 6 to 11 cycles. Each of the cDNA molecules was tagged by a template-switch adaptor with 12 random nucleotides. TCRdb re-called the 5' RACE reads with MiXCR, one entry per CDR3 protein. This table holds more than 650,000 distinct CDR3 sequences, about a fifth found once. This sample stems from a study of blood T cells in healthy people across ages. Study-wide results and caveats: Researchers report that TCR beta diversity correlated strongly with naive T cell percentage.

Healthy Russian Caucasian donors spanned ages about 6 to 95 years. Material for sequencing was blood. The clonotype originates from a man aged 65 to 85 in good health. This rearrangement joins TRBV28 to TRBJ2-3; D is unclear. CDR3 region: CASSLPDRRKDTQYF. DNA for the CDR3: TGTGCCAGCAGTTTACCCGACCGAAGGAAAGATACGCAGTATTTT.